The rows below give T cell receptor beta chains drawn from one sample of a study of CD8 T cells in ankylosing spondylitis. From the 5' RACE reads, TCRdb called clonotypes with MiXCR, one entry per CDR3 protein. The sample has about 42,000 distinct CDR3 sequences, approximately 2.6% seen once. The sample consisted of blood, either unsorted or a sorted T cell fraction (not recorded which). The receptors shown here come from a male donor with ankylosing spondylitis or in good health (not recorded which). CDR3s include the opening cysteine and the closing phenylalanine or tryptophan. The D gene is left open where the match is weak. Expanded clones get a size class; other rows say once, few or many, or leave the size out.

d_call | clone_size | j_call | v_call | cdr3_nt | cdr3_aa
- | many | TRBJ2-1 | TRBV9 | TGTGCCAGCAGCTCCCCTAGAGTCCAAGGGGGGTCTTCCTACAATGAGCAGTTCTTC | CASSSPRVQGGSSYNEQFF
- | many | TRBJ2-7 | TRBV9 | TGTGCCAGCAGCTTATATGGGTCAAGCTCCTACGAGCAGTACTTC | CASSLYGSSSYEQYF
- | many | TRBJ2-1 | TRBV9 | TGTGCCAGCAGCTCCCATGAGGGCAATGAGCAGTTCTTC | CASSSHEGNEQFF
- | many | TRBJ2-5 | TRBV9 | TGTGCCAGCAGCGTAGGCTTCTTCGGGGAGACCCAGTACTTC | CASSVGFFGETQYF
- | many | TRBJ2-5 | TRBV9 | TGTGCCAGCAGCCCCAGACAGCAAGAGACCCAGTACTTC | CASSPRQQETQYF
- | many | TRBJ2-7 | TRBV9 | TGTGCCAGCAGCGTAGACTCCTACGGGGCCGAGCAGTACTTC | CASSVDSYGAEQYF
TRBD2 | many | TRBJ2-2 | TRBV9 | TGTGCCAGCAGCGTAGAACTAGCGGGGCTCCGGGAGCTGTTTTTT | CASSVELAGLRELFF
TRBD1 | many | TRBJ2-7 | TRBV9 | TGTGCCAGCAGCGTAGTGGGGGACAGCTACGAGCAGTACTTC | CASSVVGDSYEQYF
TRBD2 | many | TRBJ2-3 | TRBV9 | TGTGCCAGCAGCGTCGGGGGACTAGCGGGAGGCGGGGGAGATACGCAGTATTTT | CASSVGGLAGGGGDTQYF
- | many | TRBJ2-2 | TRBV9 | TGTGCCAGCAGCGTATCAGGGGGGACGAACACCGGGGAGCTGTTTTTT | CASSVSGGTNTGELFF
- | many | TRBJ2-3 | TRBV9 | TGTGCCAGCAGCGCCGAGGGGGGCACGGGTACGCAGTATTTT | CASSAEGGTGTQYF
- | many | TRBJ2-2 | TRBV9 | TGTGCCAGCAGCGTTAGTCCCGCTCCCGGCCCCGGGGAGCTGTTTTTT | CASSVSPAPGPGELFF
- | many | TRBJ2-7 | TRBV9 | TGTGCCAGCAGCGTCTCCGCGACAGTTCGCGAGCAGTACTTC | CASSVSATVREQYF
TRBD2 | many | TRBJ2-1 | TRBV9 | TGTGCCAGCAGCCTCGGGACTAGCGGGAGGGTGGTCAATGAGCAGTTCTTC | CASSLGTSGRVVNEQFF
- | many | TRBJ2-7 | TRBV9 | TGTGCCAGCAGCGTACTTAGCAGCTCCTACGAGCAGTACTTC | CASSVLSSSYEQYF
- | many | TRBJ1-6 | TRBV9 | TGTGCCAGCAGCGGACGGTGGCAGGGTGGTTCACCCCTCCACTTT | CASSGRWQGGSPLHF
TRBD1 | many | TRBJ2-7 | TRBV9 | TGTGCCAGCGGTACAGGGGTGATCCCGTACGAGCAGTACTTC | CASGTGVIPYEQYF
- | many | TRBJ2-1 | TRBV9 | TGTGCCAGCAGTGGCTCACTAGCATCTGAGCAGTTCTTC | CASSGSLASEQFF
TRBD1 | many | TRBJ2-6 | TRBV9 | TGTGCCAGCAGCGGACCCAGGGGGCTAGCTGGGGCCAACGTCCTGACTTTC | CASSGPRGLAGANVLTF
- | many | TRBJ2-1 | TRBV9 | TGTGCCAGCAGCGTAGAGCCGGGAGTAGGGAATGAGCAGTTCTTC | CASSVEPGVGNEQFF
- | many | TRBJ2-1 | TRBV9 | TGTGCCAGCAGCCCCGGAGGCCCGTACAATGAGCAGTTCTTC | CASSPGGPYNEQFF
- | many | TRBJ1-2 | TRBV9 | TGTGCCAGCAGCGTAGGCGGCCGGCGGAGCTATGGCTACACCTTC | CASSVGGRRSYGYTF
TRBD2 | many | TRBJ2-3 | TRBV9 | TGTGCCAGCAGCTTTCAAGCGGGAGGAGGGGATACGCAGTATTTT | CASSFQAGGGDTQYF
TRBD2 | many | TRBJ2-5 | TRBV9 | TGTGCCAGCAGCCCGCGTCCTAGCGGGAGCTGGGAGACCCAGTACTTC | CASSPRPSGSWETQYF
TRBD2 | many | TRBJ2-2 | TRBV9 | TGTGCCAGCAGCGTGAGCGGGAGGGACGCCGGGGAGCTGTTTTTT | CASSVSGRDAGELFF
- | many | TRBJ2-3 | TRBV9 | TGTGCCAGCAGCGTAGCGGCGGGGAGAGTCTCAGATACGCAGTATTTT | CASSVAAGRVSDTQYF
TRBD2 | many | TRBJ2-1 | TRBV9 | TGTGCCAGCAGCTTTCTGACTAGCGGGGGTGAGCAGTTCTTC | CASSFLTSGGEQFF
TRBD2 | - | TRBJ2-3 | TRBV9 | TGTGCCAGCAGCGTAGGAGCGGGAGGGTTTGCAGATACGCAGTATTTT | CASSVGAGGFADTQYF
TRBD2 | many | TRBJ2-3 | TRBV9 | TGTGCCAGCAGCCCCAGGACTAGCGGGAGTTTAACAGATACGCAGTATTTT | CASSPRTSGSLTDTQYF
TRBD1 | many | TRBJ2-3 | TRBV9 | TGTGCCAGCAGCTTCCGGGACAGGGTGGGCACAGATACGCAGTATTTT | CASSFRDRVGTDTQYF
TRBD1 | many | TRBJ2-7 | TRBV9 | TGTGCCAGCAGCCCCACTACAGGGGCAGGGTCCGAGCAGTACTTC | CASSPTTGAGSEQYF
TRBD2 | many | TRBJ2-1 | TRBV9 | TGTGCCAGCAGCGGGATTAGCGGGATGTCCTACAATGAGCAGTTCTTC | CASSGISGMSYNEQFF
- | many | TRBJ2-7 | TRBV9 | TGTGCCAGCAGCGTAGCTGGACCCACAGGGTCCTACGAGCAGTACTTC | CASSVAGPTGSYEQYF
- | many | TRBJ2-1 | TRBV9 | TGTGCCAGCAGCGTAGATCTGGATGAGCAGTTCTTC | CASSVDLDEQFF
TRBD2 | many | TRBJ2-5 | TRBV9 | TGTGCCAGCAGCGTAGGGGCGACTAGCGGGCTCCAAGAGACCCAGTACTTC | CASSVGATSGLQETQYF
- | many | TRBJ2-1 | TRBV9 | TGTGCCAGCAGCGTTCTTTCCGTAGGGCGAACAGGGCAGCCTTACAATGAGCAGTTCTTC | CASSVLSVGRTGQPYNEQFF
- | few | TRBJ2-7 | TRBV9 | TGTGCCAGCAGCAGGGACTTCGGTTACGAGCAGTACTTC | CASSRDFGYEQYF
- | many | TRBJ2-1 | TRBV9 | TGTGCCAGCAGCGTAGGACTAGGTGGCTACAATGAGCAGTTCTTC | CASSVGLGGYNEQFF
- | many | TRBJ2-1 | TRBV9 | TGTGCCAGCAGCGTAGAGTCTGGAGGGACCGTTCTTTACCCCACTGCGAGGGAGCAGTTCTTC | CASSVESGGTVLYPTAREQFF
TRBD1 | medium-sized | TRBJ2-7 | TRBV9 | TGTGCCAGCAGCGGCGGGACAGGGAATATAGGCGAGCAGTACTTC | CASSGGTGNIGEQYF
TRBD2 | many | TRBJ2-2 | TRBV9 | TGTGCCAGCAGCGCAACTAGCGGGAGCACCGGGGAGCTGTTTTTT | CASSATSGSTGELFF
- | many | TRBJ2-1 | TRBV9 | TGTGCCAGCAGCGTAGGACTAGATGAGCAGTTCTTC | CASSVGLDEQFF
- | many | TRBJ2-5 | TRBV9 | TGTGCCAGCGCGCCAGGGCGTGGAGAGACCCAGTACTTC | CASAPGRGETQYF
- | many | TRBJ2-3 | TRBV9 | TGTGCCAGCTCCCAAACGACGCTGGCGACAGATACGCAGTATTTT | CASSQTTLATDTQYF
TRBD2 | medium-sized | TRBJ2-3 | TRBV9 | TGTGCCAGCAGCGCAGCCCTTAGCGGGAGTGCCGCAGATACGCAGTATTTT | CASSAALSGSAADTQYF
TRBD2 | many | TRBJ2-7 | TRBV9 | TGTGCCAGCAGCGTAGGATGGGCTAGCGGCCTCTACGAGCAGTACTTC | CASSVGWASGLYEQYF
- | many | TRBJ2-2 | TRBV9 | TGTGCCAGCAGCGTAGGGGGACAACCGAACACCGGGGAGCTGTTTTTT | CASSVGGQPNTGELFF
TRBD1 | few | TRBJ2-3 | TRBV9 | TGTGCCAGCAGCGTAGTCGGGACAGGCCGCACAGATACGCAGTATTTT | CASSVVGTGRTDTQYF
- | many | TRBJ1-2 | TRBV9 | TGTGCCAGCAGCGGTAACTATGGCTACACCTTC | CASSGNYGYTF
TRBD1 | few | TRBJ1-3 | TRBV9 | TGTGCCAGCAGCGTGACAGGGTTCTCTGGAAACACCATATATTTT | CASSVTGFSGNTIYF
TRBD2 | many | TRBJ2-7 | TRBV9 | TGTGCCAGCAGCGTTTCTCCTAGCGGTACCTACGAGCAGTACTTC | CASSVSPSGTYEQYF
- | many | TRBJ2-2 | TRBV9 | TGTGCCAGCAGCCGTGACCACACCGGGGAGCTGTTTTTT | CASSRDHTGELFF